Listed below are T cell receptor beta chains from one sample, sequenced in a study of patients and donors after allogeneic stem cell transplantation. TCRdb itself ran the RT-PCR reads through MiXCR, one entry per CDR3 protein. Of 200,000 to 250,000 distinct CDR3 sequences listed, around an eighth are singletons. The sequenced material came from blood, either unsorted or a sorted T cell fraction (not recorded which). The receptor source for this set is a human donor who was either an allogeneic HSCT recipient or a stem cell or donor lymphocyte infusion donor (not recorded which). It is not recorded whose cells these are; they may come from a transplant donor. The CDR3 runs from the conserved cysteine through the conserved F or W. A D gene is named only where the DNA matches it firmly. Clone size is shown for a subset of rows, as once, few, many or a class of expanded clone.

>TRBD2|many|TRBJ2-1|15|TRBV2
TGTGCCAGTCTAGCGGGGGGGCTGGTTTACAATGAGCAGTTCTTC
CASLAGGLVYNEQFF
>TRBD1|medium-sized|TRBJ2-3|16|TRBV11-2
TGTGCCAGCAGAGGGGCGACAGGGTCTAAACCAGATACGCAGTATTTT
CASRGATGSKPDTQYF
>NA|NA|TRBJ1-3|15|TRBV3-1
TGTGCCAGCAGCCGACTAGGGGGGCTTGGAAACACCATATATTTT
CASSRLGGLGNTIYF
>NA|NA|TRBJ1-2|13|TRBV27
TGTGCCAGCAGTTTATACGGGCCCGATGGCTACACCTTC
CASSLYGPDGYTF
>NA|few|TRBJ1-5|15|TRBV6-1
TGTGCCAGCCTGTTTGGAACCCTTAGCAATCAGCCCCAGCATTTT
CASLFGTLSNQPQHF
>TRBD1|NA|TRBJ1-3|15|TRBV6-1
TGTGCCAGCAGCGTAACAGGGGACCCTGGAAACACCATATATTTT
CASSVTGDPGNTIYF
>NA|NA|TRBJ1-5|14|TRBV27
TGTGCCAGCAGTTTACAGGGTTACAATCAGCCCCAGCATTTT
CASSLQGYNQPQHF
>NA|many|TRBJ2-7|14|TRBV11-2
TGTGCCAGCAGCTTAGCAGGCAGGGCCTACGAGCAGTACTTC
CASSLAGRAYEQYF
>TRBD1|NA|TRBJ1-4|15|TRBV30
TGTGCCTGGAGTGTACGGGGGACAGTGGGTGAAAAACTGTTTTTT
CAWSVRGTVGEKLFF
>NA|few|TRBJ2-7|14|TRBV4-2
TGTGCCAGCAGCCTCCAAAATGGGGGTTACGAGCAGTACTTC
CASSLQNGGYEQYF
>TRBD2|few|TRBJ2-1|15|TRBV10-3
TGTGCCGCCGCTGGGGGAGGGCCCTCCTACAATGAGCAGTTCTTC
CAAAGGGPSYNEQFF
>TRBD1|NA|TRBJ1-6|22|TRBV3-1
TGTGCCAGCAGCCACCGCCCCGAAAGTCCTCCACCCGGGACAGCCTATAATTCACCCCTCCACTTT
CASSHRPESPPPGTAYNSPLHF
>TRBD2|NA|TRBJ2-3|15|TRBV6-1
TGTGCCAGCAGTGGGAGCGGGGGGGCTGGAGATACGCAGTATTTT
CASSGSGGAGDTQYF
>TRBD1|few|TRBJ2-7|14|TRBV6-1
TGTGCCAGCAGCCCGGACAGGGAATCCTACGAGCAGTACTTC
CASSPDRESYEQYF
>TRBD2|many|TRBJ2-1|16|TRBV5-1
TGCGCCAGCAGCTTGTCAGTTGGCCCCGGGGGGAATGAGCAGTTCTTC
CASSLSVGPGGNEQFF
>NA|many|TRBJ2-6|15|TRBV23-1
TGCGCCAGCAGTGGCGGGCTACCTGGGGCCAACGTCCTGACTTTC
CASSGGLPGANVLTF
>TRBD2|few|TRBJ2-5|15|TRBV5-4
TGTGCCAGCAGCCTGTGGACTAGCGGGGGGGGAACCCAGTACTTC
CASSLWTSGGGTQYF
>TRBD2|NA|TRBJ2-1|15|TRBV12-3/TRBV12-4
TGTGCCAGCGGGAACATAGCGGGGCCGAGGAATGAGCAGTTCTTC
CASGNIAGPRNEQFF